This T cell receptor (beta chain) was captured in a study of vaccination and CD4 T cells after COVID-19. The sample holds a few counts of this clonotype. Its target is unknown. Broader study findings: Median SARS-CoV-2-reactive clonotype numbers went up from around 21 to 38, but not significantly.

The Oncomine TCR Beta short-read assay sequenced DNA from cultured CD4+ T cells. MiXCR was run by TCRdb on the PCR reads, yielding one entry per CDR3 protein. Here the sample spans fewer than 30,000 distinct CDR3 sequences, under 55% being singletons. CDR3 length equals 15 residues. CDR1 is MNHEY, CDR2 SMNVEV, per germline (reference sequence). Trimming took 6 bases from V and 0 from J, leaving 14 bases between them. The time point: late sampling 161 to 241 days after vaccination in a few convalescent patients. The treatment is: approximately 10-day PBMC culture with coronavirus spike peptide pools or control peptides (ViraFEST assay).

This sequence joins TRBV27 and TRBJ1-1; D gene unclear. This sequence originates from a human donor who had recovered from COVID-19. The material sequenced was CD4+ T cells from blood, cultured in vitro, taken about 7 months after SARS-CoV-2 vaccination. CDR3 nucleotide sequence: TGTGCCAGCAGCCAATACCCACAGATGAACACTGAAGCTTTCTTT. As protein: CASSQYPQMNTEAFF.